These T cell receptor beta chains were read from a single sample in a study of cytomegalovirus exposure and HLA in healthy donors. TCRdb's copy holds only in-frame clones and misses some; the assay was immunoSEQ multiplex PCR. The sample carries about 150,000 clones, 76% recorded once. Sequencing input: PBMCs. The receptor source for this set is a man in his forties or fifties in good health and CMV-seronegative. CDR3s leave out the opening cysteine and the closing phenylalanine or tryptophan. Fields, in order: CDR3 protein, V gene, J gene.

CDR3 protein: ASSLRPGGQTAADTQY
V gene: TRBV13
J gene: TRBJ2-3

CDR3 protein: ASSPGTGRTDTQY
V gene: TRBV5-1
J gene: TRBJ2-3

CDR3 protein: ASSQGQRGGADTQY
V gene: TRBV4-3
J gene: TRBJ2-3

CDR3 protein: ASSPRDRNLEAF
V gene: TRBV18
J gene: TRBJ1-1

CDR3 protein: ASSYHRDEQF
V gene: TRBV6-5
J gene: TRBJ2-1

CDR3 protein: SAGQGARHEQY
V gene: TRBV29-1
J gene: TRBJ2-7

CDR3 protein: ASSQSSGRIDNEQF
V gene: TRBV4-2
J gene: TRBJ2-1

CDR3 protein: ASSRTALANYNEQF
V gene: TRBV4-3
J gene: TRBJ2-1

CDR3 protein: ASSVRLADSYNEQF
V gene: TRBV7-8
J gene: TRBJ2-1

CDR3 protein: ASSWEGGAGGYT
V gene: TRBV5-1
J gene: TRBJ1-2

CDR3 protein: ASSQTRSSPLH
V gene: TRBV4-1
J gene: TRBJ1-6

CDR3 protein: ASSLQGQGAKETQY
V gene: TRBV5-1
J gene: TRBJ2-5

CDR3 protein: ATRGEGDSPEQY
V gene: TRBV10-3
J gene: TRBJ2-7

CDR3 protein: ASSLRGRETQY
V gene: TRBV5-1
J gene: TRBJ2-5

CDR3 protein: ATIKGGNEQF
V gene: TRBV6-5
J gene: TRBJ2-1

CDR3 protein: ASRSPSAGQETQY
V gene: TRBV6-5
J gene: TRBJ2-5

CDR3 protein: ASSQSRGGGSNEKLF
V gene: TRBV23-1
J gene: TRBJ1-4

CDR3 protein: ASSFGQGVNYGYT
V gene: TRBV11-2
J gene: TRBJ1-2

CDR3 protein: ASSEEEGQETQY
V gene: TRBV4-3
J gene: TRBJ2-5

CDR3 protein: ASSPAQEGTDTQY
V gene: TRBV28
J gene: TRBJ2-3

CDR3 protein: SVEEGGAYEQY
V gene: TRBV29-1
J gene: TRBJ2-7

CDR3 protein: ASGTVNTEAF
V gene: TRBV2
J gene: TRBJ1-1

CDR3 protein: ASSQDTPTSGGPTDTQY
V gene: TRBV4-3
J gene: TRBJ2-3

CDR3 protein: ASSEAAGFAIYEQY
V gene: TRBV6-1
J gene: TRBJ2-7

CDR3 protein: ASSLVQAAGLAYGYT
V gene: TRBV5-1
J gene: TRBJ1-2

CDR3 protein: ASSIGRRQETQY
V gene: TRBV19
J gene: TRBJ2-5

CDR3 protein: ASSLGLAGDFYNEQF
V gene: TRBV5-4
J gene: TRBJ2-1

CDR3 protein: SVEYTRGGADTQY
V gene: TRBV29-1
J gene: TRBJ2-3

CDR3 protein: SAEADTEAF
V gene: TRBV29-1
J gene: TRBJ1-1

CDR3 protein: ASRGQGDETQH
V gene: TRBV11-2
J gene: TRBJ1-5

CDR3 protein: ASSWTGRRRTEAF
V gene: TRBV7-9
J gene: TRBJ1-1

CDR3 protein: ASSLGAGAGTGELF
V gene: TRBV7-7
J gene: TRBJ2-2

CDR3 protein: ASSVDSSSTDTQY
V gene: TRBV2
J gene: TRBJ2-3